The sequence of this T cell receptor (beta chain) was determined in a study of cytomegalovirus exposure and HLA in healthy donors. PCR amplification relied on 60 Vbeta primers (plus 13 Jbeta primers). Libraries were prepared by immunoSEQ multiplex PCR; TCRdb keeps only in-frame clonotypes and omits some of them. Among 250,000 to 350,000 clones listed, roughly 80% were seen once. The CDR3 is made up of 14 amino acids. V trimming: 8 bases; J trimming: 7 bases; junction bases outside the gene matches: 10. From germline, CDR1 is MNHEY and CDR2 SMNVEV (reference sequence). This chain links TRBV27 with TRBJ2-7, with 11 nucleotides matching TRBD2. Sequenced input: PBMCs. The source of this sequence is a girl aged 2-15 years in good health and CMV-seronegative. The CDR3 nucleotides are TGTGCCAGCCGCCTGGGACTAGCGGATAGGGAGCAGTACTTC. Translation: CASRLGLADREQYF.